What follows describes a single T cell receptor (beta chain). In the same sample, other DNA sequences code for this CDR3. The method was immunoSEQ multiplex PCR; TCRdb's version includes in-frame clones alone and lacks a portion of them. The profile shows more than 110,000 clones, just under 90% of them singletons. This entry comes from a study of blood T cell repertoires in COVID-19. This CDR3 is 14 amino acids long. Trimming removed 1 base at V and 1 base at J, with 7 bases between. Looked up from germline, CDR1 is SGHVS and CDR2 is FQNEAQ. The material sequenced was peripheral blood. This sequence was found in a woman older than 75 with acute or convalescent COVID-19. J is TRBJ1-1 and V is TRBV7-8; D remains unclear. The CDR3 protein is CASSLVAGNTEAFF. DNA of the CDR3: TGTGCCAGCAGCTTAGTGGCGGGGAACACTGAAGCTTTCTTT.